The text below deals with one T cell receptor beta chain. This entry belongs to a study of blood T cell repertoires in COVID-19. Germline V gene sequence: CDR1 MNHEY, CDR2 SVGAGI. V dropped 8 bases and J dropped 4; count of bases not matched to a gene: 7. The CDR3 consists of 14 residues. Seattle participants joined during active infection and were tracked over time. As processed by the authors: Using reference gene primer amplification, nucleated cell counts were estimated. The table came from immunoSEQ multiplex PCR; TCRdb's copy has only in-frame clones and leaves some out. V and J calls and clone size are given by that table; D and trimming were obtained from the DNA. The sample yields about 330,000 clones, 80% to 90% seen once.

This TCR derives from a man aged 30 to 39 with COVID-19, enrolled during active disease. Sequencing used peripheral blood. V gene TRBV6-5 combines with J gene TRBJ2-3; 9 bases agree with TRBD2. CDR3 sequence: CASQSGGPPDTQYF. For the CDR3, the DNA is TGTGCCAGCCAGAGCGGGGGGCCCCCAGATACGCAGTATTTT.